Shown below are 8 T cell receptor beta chains from a single sample sequenced in a study of T cell changes during pregnancy in multiple sclerosis. Only in-frame clones appear in the TCRdb table, and some are missing; sequencing was by immunoSEQ multiplex PCR. The sample yields tens of thousands of clones, roughly 92% seen once. This specimen consisted of peripheral blood, obtained in the second trimester of pregnancy. Receptors originate from a female donor with multiple sclerosis, enrolled in a pregnancy study.

The CDR3 bases are TGTGCCACCGGGAGCGGGGTGGAGACCCAGTACTTC. It yields the protein CATGSGVETQYF. The chain joins TRBV10-3 to TRBJ2-5, with 7 bases identical to TRBD2. Germline loops: CDR1 ENHRY, CDR2 SYGVKD. The CDR3 is made up of 12 amino acids. V was pared by 10 bases and J by 5 bases, with 7 bases of the junction left unmatched.

V usage is TRBV29-1 and J usage is TRBJ2-1, with a possible D match to TRBD2 (5 bases). This CDR3 region has 13 residues. Per the germline V gene, CDR1 is SQVTM and CDR2 is ANQGSEA. V was cut by 5 bases and J by 7 bases, with 15 bases left in between. The DNA of the CDR3 is TGCAGCGTTAGGACGGACTTGGGGAATGAGCAGTTCTTC. It encodes CSVRTDLGNEQFF.

This clone has only one observation. The chain combines TRBV7-2 with TRBJ1-1; 8 positions match TRBD1. Germline values: CDR1 SGHTA, CDR2 FQGNSA. V lost 4 bases and J lost 4; bases outside the gene matches: 5. The CDR3 has 14 residues. In DNA form, the CDR3 reads TGTGCCAGCAGCTGGGACAGGACGGGCACTGAAGCTTTCTTT. Protein: CASSWDRTGTEAFF.

This clone was seen more than once but under ten times. The chain is built from TRBV6-1 and TRBJ2-7, with D unclear. The CDR3 has 14 residues. The V and J ends lost 2 bases and 2 bases respectively, with 10 bases between them. The germline CDR1 and CDR2 sequences are MNHNS and SASEGT. The CDR3 region has the DNA TGTGCCAGCAGTGAAACAGAATTCACCTACGAGCAGTACTTC. Amino acids: CASSETEFTYEQYF.

The gene calls are TRBV7-9 and TRBJ1-2; D is undetermined. Germline CDR1 is SEHNR and CDR2 is FQNEAQ (reference sequence). CDR3 size: 15 residues. V was clipped by 5 bases and J by 8 bases, with 21 bases between them. The CDR3 nucleotides are TGTGCCAGCAGCCCATCGGGGAACGGGATCTCGGGCTACACCTTC. It specifies CASSPSGNGISGYTF. Based on the CDR3 plus reference TRBV7-9 and TRBJ1-2, the full variable domain is DTGVSQNPRHKITKRGQNVTFRCDPISEHNRLYWYRQTLGQGPEFLTYFQNEAQLEKSRLLSDRFSAERPKGSFSTLEIQRTEQGDSAMYLCASSPSGNGISGYTFGSGTRLTVV.

This clone has only a few counts. The chain is built from TRBV7-3 and TRBJ2-2; D not resolved. V was trimmed by 5 bases and J by 5 bases, leaving 9 bases between them. This CDR3 has 13 residues. Germline V lookup: CDR1 SGHTA, CDR2 FQGTGA. The CDR3 DNA reads TGTGCCAGCAGCCCCGCCGGGACCGGGGAGCTGTTTTTT. Its translation is CASSPAGTGELFF. Based on the CDR3 plus reference TRBV7-3 and TRBJ2-2, the full variable domain is GAGVSQTPSNKVTEKGKYVELRCDPISGHTALYWYRQSLGQGPEFLIYFQGTGAADDSGLPNDRFFAVRPEGSVSTLKIQRTERGDSAVYLCASSPAGTGELFFGEGSRLTVL.

This sequence joins TRBV7-3 and TRBJ1-5; TRBD1 aligns across 8 bases. The CDR3 consists of 16 residues. With V trimmed by 4 bases and J by 6 bases, 11 bases remained unmatched. Germline-derived CDR1 and CDR2 are SGHTA and FQGTGA. In nucleotides, the CDR3 is TGTGCCAGCAGCTCCTGGGCAGGGGGCGTCGGTCAGCCCCAGCATTTT. Protein product: CASSSWAGGVGQPQHF.

This clone appeared a few times. This sequence joins TRBV9 and TRBJ1-1; D is uncertain. V shed 0 bases and J shed 3 bases, with 3 bases lying between them. The CDR3 is 12 amino acids. Germline CDR1 reads SGDLS; CDR2 reads YYNGEE. In nucleotides, the CDR3 is TGTGCCAGCAGCGTAGGCGACACTGAAGCTTTCTTT. It yields the protein CASSVGDTEAFF.